This T cell receptor (beta chain) was retrieved from a study of vaccination effects on CD4 cells after COVID-19. V was clipped by 5 bases and J by 5 bases; unmatched bases: 15. Germline V lookup: CDR1 LNHDA, CDR2 SQIVND (reference sequence). The CDR3 loop spans 17 amino acids. Clones were read by immunoSEQ multiplex PCR, and TCRdb kept only the in-frame ones, dropping some. The table has 45,000 to 50,000 clones, more than 65% seen once. CD4+ T cell isolation took place after about nine days of culture. The authors exchanged half the medium for IL-2 medium on days 3 and 7. This clone has only a few counts. The antigen is unknown.

V is TRBV19 and J is TRBJ2-1; 7 nucleotides line up with TRBD2. The sequencing here drew on CD4+ T cells from PBMCs cultured without peptide, taken before COVID-19 vaccination. The origin of this receptor is a human donor who received a COVID-19 vaccine. CDR3 DNA sequence: TGTGCCAGTAGTCCCTGGGAACGCGGGAGTGAAGACAATGAGCAGTTCTTC. As protein: CASSPWERGSEDNEQFF.